These 3 T cell receptor beta chains were all obtained from the same sample, sequenced in a study of circulating and synovial CD4+ cells in juvenile arthritis. Using immunoSEQ multiplex PCR, the repertoire was profiled, and TCRdb retains in-frame clones only, with some absent. This sample has about 36,000 clones, with around 95% found just once. The sample comprised CD4+ T cells from blood. These receptors originate from a human donor with juvenile idiopathic arthritis.

In this sample, this clone turned up a few times. This chain uses TRBV6-6 with TRBJ1-2, with D perhaps TRBD1 (5 bases). CDR1 is MNHNY, CDR2 SVGAGI, per germline (reference sequence). Trimming removed 4 bases at V and 2 bases at J, with 14 bases between. The CDR3 sequence is 15 residues long. The CDR3 DNA follows: TGTGCCAGCAGTTTCCGACAGCTCGCAAACTATGGCTACACCTTC. Protein sequence: CASSFRQLANYGYTF.

The V gene is TRBV19, the J gene TRBJ1-2; 7 bases line up with TRBD1. Germline values: CDR1 LNHDA, CDR2 SQIVND (reference sequence). V lost 3 bases, J lost 0 bases, and 1 base stayed unmatched. The CDR3 has 14 amino acids. The CDR3 region is CASSIDRANYGYTF. Written as DNA, the CDR3 is TGTGCCAGTAGTATCGACAGGGCTAACTATGGCTACACCTTC.

The rearrangement joins TRBV6-5 to TRBJ2-3; 7 bases line up with TRBD2. This CDR3 spans 14 amino acids. Germline values: CDR1 MNHEY, CDR2 SVGAGI. V was pared by 4 bases and J by 0 bases, with 1 base of the junction left unmatched. The DNA for the CDR3 is TGTGCCAGCAGTTGGGGGGGTAGCACAGATACGCAGTATTTT. Translating it yields CASSWGGSTDTQYF.